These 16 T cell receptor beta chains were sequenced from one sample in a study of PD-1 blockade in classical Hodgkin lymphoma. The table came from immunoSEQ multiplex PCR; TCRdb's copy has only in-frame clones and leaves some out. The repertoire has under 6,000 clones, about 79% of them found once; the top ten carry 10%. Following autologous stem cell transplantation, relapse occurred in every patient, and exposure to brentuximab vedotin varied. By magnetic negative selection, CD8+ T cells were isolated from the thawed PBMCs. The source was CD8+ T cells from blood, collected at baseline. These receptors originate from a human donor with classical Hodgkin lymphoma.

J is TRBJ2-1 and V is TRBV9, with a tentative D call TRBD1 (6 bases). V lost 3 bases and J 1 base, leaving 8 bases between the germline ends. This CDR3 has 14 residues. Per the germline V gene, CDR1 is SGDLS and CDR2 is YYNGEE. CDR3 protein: CASSGGPSYNEQFF. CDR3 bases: TGTGCCAGCAGCGGGGGGCCTTCCTACAATGAGCAGTTCTTC.

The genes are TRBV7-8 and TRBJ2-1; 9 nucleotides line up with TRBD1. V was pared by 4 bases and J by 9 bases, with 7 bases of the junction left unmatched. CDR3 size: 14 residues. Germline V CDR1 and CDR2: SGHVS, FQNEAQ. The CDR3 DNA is TGTGCCAGCAGCTGGGGACAGGGTGGCCTTGAGCAGTTCTTC. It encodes CASSWGQGGLEQFF.

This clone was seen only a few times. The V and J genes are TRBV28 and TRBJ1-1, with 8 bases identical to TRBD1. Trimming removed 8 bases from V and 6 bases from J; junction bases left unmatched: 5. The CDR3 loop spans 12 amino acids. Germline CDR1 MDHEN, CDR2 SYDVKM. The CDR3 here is CASLDRASEAFF. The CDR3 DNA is TGTGCCAGCCTGGACAGGGCCTCTGAAGCTTTCTTT. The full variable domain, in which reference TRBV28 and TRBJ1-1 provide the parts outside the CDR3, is DVKVTQSSRYLVKRTGEKVFLECVQDMDHENMFWYRQDPGLGLRLIYFSYDVKMKEKGDIPEGYSVSREKKERFSLILESASTNQTSMYLCASLDRASEAFFGQGTRLTVV.

The CDR3 protein is CASSQGTGGVEKLFF. The CDR3 DNA sequence: TGCGCCAGCAGCCAAGGCACGGGGGGCGTTGAAAAACTGTTTTTT. The genes are TRBV4-3 and TRBJ1-4; TRBD1 is a possible D gene (6 bases). V was cut by 1 base and J by 7 bases, with 13 bases left in between. Germline CDR1 is LGHNA and CDR2 is YSLEER. The CDR3 is made up of 15 amino acids.

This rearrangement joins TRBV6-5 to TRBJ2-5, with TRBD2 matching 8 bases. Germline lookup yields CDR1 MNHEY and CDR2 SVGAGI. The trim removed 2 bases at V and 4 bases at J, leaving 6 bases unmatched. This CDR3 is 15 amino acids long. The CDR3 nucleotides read TGTGCCAGCAGTTACCGGGGACTAGTACCAGAGACCCAGTACTTC. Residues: CASSYRGLVPETQYF.

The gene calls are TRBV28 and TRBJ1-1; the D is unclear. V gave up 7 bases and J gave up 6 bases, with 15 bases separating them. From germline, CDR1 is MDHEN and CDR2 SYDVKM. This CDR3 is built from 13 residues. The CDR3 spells CASTYSLRAEAFF. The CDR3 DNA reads TGTGCCAGCACTTACAGTTTAAGAGCTGAAGCTTTCTTT.

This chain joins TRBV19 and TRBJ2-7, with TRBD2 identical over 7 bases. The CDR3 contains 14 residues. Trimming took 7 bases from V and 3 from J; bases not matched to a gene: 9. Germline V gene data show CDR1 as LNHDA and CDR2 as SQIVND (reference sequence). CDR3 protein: CASTPGSGYYEQYF. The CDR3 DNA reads TGTGCCAGTACGCCCGGTAGCGGGTACTACGAGCAGTACTTC.

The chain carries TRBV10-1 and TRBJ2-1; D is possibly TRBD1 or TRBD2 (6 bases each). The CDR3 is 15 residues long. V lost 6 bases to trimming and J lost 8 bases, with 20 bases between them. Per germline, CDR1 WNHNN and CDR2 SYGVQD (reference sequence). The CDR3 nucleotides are TGCGCCAGCAGCCTCCGAGGGGGGTTTATCGATGAGCAGTTCTTC. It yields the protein CASSLRGGFIDEQFF.

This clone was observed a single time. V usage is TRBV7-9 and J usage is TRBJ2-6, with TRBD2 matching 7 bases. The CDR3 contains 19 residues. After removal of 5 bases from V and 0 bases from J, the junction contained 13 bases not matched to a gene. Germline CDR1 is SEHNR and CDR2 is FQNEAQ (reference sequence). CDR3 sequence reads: CASSERGGPFPSGANVLTF. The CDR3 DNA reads TGTGCCAGCAGCGAACGGGGAGGGCCCTTTCCCTCTGGGGCCAACGTCCTGACTTTC.

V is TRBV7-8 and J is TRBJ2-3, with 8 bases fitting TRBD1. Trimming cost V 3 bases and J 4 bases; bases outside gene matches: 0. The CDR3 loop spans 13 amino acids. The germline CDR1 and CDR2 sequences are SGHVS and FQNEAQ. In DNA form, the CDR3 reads TGTGCCAGCAGCTTGGACAGGGCAGATACGCAGTATTTT. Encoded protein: CASSLDRADTQYF.

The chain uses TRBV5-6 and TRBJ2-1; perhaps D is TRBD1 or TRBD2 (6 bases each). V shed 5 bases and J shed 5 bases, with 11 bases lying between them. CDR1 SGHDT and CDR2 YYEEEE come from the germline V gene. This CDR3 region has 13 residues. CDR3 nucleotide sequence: TGTGCCAGCAGTTGGAGGGGGAACAATGAGCAGTTCTTC. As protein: CASSWRGNNEQFF. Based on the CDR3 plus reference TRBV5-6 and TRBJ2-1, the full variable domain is DAGVTQSPTHLIKTRGQQVTLRCSPKSGHDTVSWYQQALGQGPQFIFQYYEEEERQRGNFPDRFSGHQFPNYSSELNVNALLLGDSALYLCASSWRGNNEQFFGPGTRLTVL.

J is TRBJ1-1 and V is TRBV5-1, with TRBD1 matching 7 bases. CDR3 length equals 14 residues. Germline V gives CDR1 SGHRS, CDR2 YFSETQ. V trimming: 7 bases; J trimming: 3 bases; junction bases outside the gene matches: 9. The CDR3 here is CASSPTGFDTEAFF. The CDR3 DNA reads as TGCGCCAGCTCACCGACAGGGTTCGACACTGAAGCTTTCTTT.

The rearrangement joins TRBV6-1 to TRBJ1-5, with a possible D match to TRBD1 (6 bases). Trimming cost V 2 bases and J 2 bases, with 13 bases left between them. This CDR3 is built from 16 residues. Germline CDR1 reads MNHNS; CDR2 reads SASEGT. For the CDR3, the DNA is TGTGCCAGCAGTGAATGGGGGGGCGAAGGCAATCAGCCCCAGCATTTT. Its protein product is CASSEWGGEGNQPQHF.

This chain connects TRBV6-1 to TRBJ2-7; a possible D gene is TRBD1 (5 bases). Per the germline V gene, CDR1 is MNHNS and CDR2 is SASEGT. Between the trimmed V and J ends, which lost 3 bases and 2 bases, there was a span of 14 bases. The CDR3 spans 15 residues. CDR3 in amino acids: CASSDLGTGAYEQYF. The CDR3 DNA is TGTGCCAGCAGTGATCTGGGAACAGGCGCCTACGAGCAGTACTTC.

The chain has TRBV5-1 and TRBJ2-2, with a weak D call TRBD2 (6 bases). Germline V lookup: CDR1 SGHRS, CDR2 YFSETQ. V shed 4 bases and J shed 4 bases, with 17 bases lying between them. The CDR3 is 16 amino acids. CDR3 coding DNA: TGCGCCAGCAGCCCTACGGGGGTTAAAAGCACCGGGGAGCTGTTTTTT. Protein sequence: CASSPTGVKSTGELFF.

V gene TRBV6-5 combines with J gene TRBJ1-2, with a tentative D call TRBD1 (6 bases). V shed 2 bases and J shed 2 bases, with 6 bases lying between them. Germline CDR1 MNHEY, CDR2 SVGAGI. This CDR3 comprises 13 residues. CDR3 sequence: CASSYQGNYGYTF. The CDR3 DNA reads TGTGCCAGCAGTTACCAGGGGAACTATGGCTACACCTTC.